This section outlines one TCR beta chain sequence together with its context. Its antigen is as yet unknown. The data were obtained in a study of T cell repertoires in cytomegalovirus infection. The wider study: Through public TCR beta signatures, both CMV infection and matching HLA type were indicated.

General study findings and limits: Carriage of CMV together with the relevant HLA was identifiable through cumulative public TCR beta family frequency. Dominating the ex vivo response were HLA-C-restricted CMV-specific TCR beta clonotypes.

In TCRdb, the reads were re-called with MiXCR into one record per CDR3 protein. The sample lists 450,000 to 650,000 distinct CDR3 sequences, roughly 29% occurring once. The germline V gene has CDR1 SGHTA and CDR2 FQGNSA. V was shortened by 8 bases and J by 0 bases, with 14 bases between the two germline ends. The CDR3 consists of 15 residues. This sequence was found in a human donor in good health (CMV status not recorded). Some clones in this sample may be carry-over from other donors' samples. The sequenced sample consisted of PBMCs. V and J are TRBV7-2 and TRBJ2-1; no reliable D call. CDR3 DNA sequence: TGTGCCAGCGACTCGGGTCTTAGCTCCTACAATGAGCAGTTCTTC. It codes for CASDSGLSSYNEQFF.